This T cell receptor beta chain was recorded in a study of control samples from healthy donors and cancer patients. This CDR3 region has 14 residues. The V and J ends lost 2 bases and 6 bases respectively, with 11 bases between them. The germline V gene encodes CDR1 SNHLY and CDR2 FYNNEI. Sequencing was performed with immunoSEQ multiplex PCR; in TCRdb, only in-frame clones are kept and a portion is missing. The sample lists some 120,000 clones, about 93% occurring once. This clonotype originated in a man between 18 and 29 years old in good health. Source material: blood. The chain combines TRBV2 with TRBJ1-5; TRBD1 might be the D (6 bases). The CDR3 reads CASSESGASQPQHF. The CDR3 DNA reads TGTGCCAGCAGTGAATCAGGGGCGTCTCAGCCCCAGCATTTT.